These 26 T cell receptor beta chains came from one sample sequenced in a study of regulatory T cells in long-lasting Graves disease. Noted time point: newly diagnosed GD, antithyroid drugs for less than 3 months. Extracted RNA from PBMCs served as the source of the TCR library. Assembly of TCR beta libraries relied on iRepertoire HTBI primers together with Arm-PCR of CDR3 regions. MiXCR, run by TCRdb on the multiplex PCR reads, gives a single entry per CDR3 protein. The sample contains 440,000 or so distinct CDR3 sequences, 15% of which appear only once. These sequences were also reported in another study, on T cells in Graves' hyperthyroidism and ophthalmopathy.

The material sequenced was peripheral blood mononuclear cells (PBMCs), taken at new diagnosis, from a patient treated with antithyroid drugs. The origin of the receptors is a woman between 25 and 40 years old with Graves disease.

This clonotype has ten or more counts. The V call is TRBV20-1, the J call TRBJ1-6; 7 nucleotides line up with TRBD1. Per germline, CDR1 DFQATT and CDR2 SNEGSKA (reference sequence). J lost 5 bases, V lost 3 bases, and 10 bases had no gene match. The CDR3 has 16 residues. The CDR3 sequence: CSARANSGQNNSPLHF. CDR3 sequence (DNA): TGCAGTGCTAGGGCCAACTCGGGACAGAATAATTCACCCCTCCACTTT.

As concerns this clonotype: Germline and junction disagree at one end, which may indicate a read error. This rearrangement joins TRBV3-1 to TRBJ2-1, with 8 bases that match TRBD2. Germline V gene data show CDR1 as LGHDT and CDR2 as YNNKEL (reference sequence). This CDR3 contains 14 residues. Here the CDR3 reads CASIQGAGADEQFF. The CDR3 DNA is TGTGCCAGCATCCAAGGAGCGGGGGCGGATGAGCAGTTCTTC.

This clonotype was observed at least ten times. The chain couples TRBV12-3 or TRBV12-4 to TRBJ2-1; 14 bases are shared with TRBD2. The CDR3 is 16 amino acids. J gave up 6 bases and V 5 bases, and 6 bases lay outside the gene matches. CDR3 sequence (DNA): TGTGCCAGCAGTCATACCGGGACTAGCGGGAGCAATGAGCAGTTCTTC. Its protein is CASSHTGTSGSNEQFF.

This clonotype was observed many times. V is TRBV6-2 or TRBV6-3 and J is TRBJ2-3, with a weak D call TRBD2 (5 bases). The DNA end favors TRBJ2-5, so the J call may be wrong. Germline CDR1 MNHEY, CDR2 SVGEGT. This CDR3 comprises 11 residues. The CDR3 bases are TGTGCCAGCAGGATCGGGGATACCCAGTACTTC. As protein: CASRIGDTQYF.

In its sample, this clonotype was seen a few times. The rearrangement joins TRBV28 to TRBJ2-3, with 11 bases fitting TRBD2. CDR3 size: 17 residues. Germline assignment: CDR1 MDHEN and CDR2 SYDVKM. With V trimmed by 4 bases and J by 6 bases, 12 bases remained unmatched. CDR3 nucleotides: TGTGCCAGCAGTTCCGCTAGCGGGAGGTCCAGGACGGATACGCAGTATTTT. Protein sequence: CASSSASGRSRTDTQYF. Using reference TRBV28 and TRBJ2-3 for the parts outside the CDR3, the full variable domain is DVKVTQSSRYLVKRTGEKVFLECVQDMDHENMFWYRQDPGLGLRLIYFSYDVKMKEKGDIPEGYSVSREKKERFSLILESASTNQTSMYLCASSSASGRSRTDTQYFGPGTRLTVL.

This clonotype was counted at least ten times. The chain carries TRBV20-1 and TRBJ2-7; 8 bases are a match to TRBD2. CDR1 DFQATT and CDR2 SNEGSKA come from the germline V gene (reference sequence). This CDR3 has 15 residues. V lost 4 bases, J lost 3 bases, and 11 bases stayed unmatched. The DNA of the CDR3 is TGCAGTGCTAACCCGGGACTAGGGTCGTTCTACGAGCAGTACTTC. Protein: CSANPGLGSFYEQYF.

This clonotype was found many times. The chain recombines TRBV12-3 or TRBV12-4 with TRBJ1-3; D possibly corresponds to TRBD1 (6 bases). The CDR3 length is 15 residues. Trimming left V 1 base short and J 4 bases short, with 11 bases between. The CDR3 sequence: CASSLETGAGNTIYF. The CDR3 DNA sequence: TGTGCCAGCAGTTTAGAGACAGGAGCCGGAAACACCATATATTTT.

The chain carries TRBV7-2 and TRBJ2-1, with TRBD2 matching 9 bases. The V segment lost 1 base and the J segment 5 bases; nucleotides outside the gene matches: 3. This CDR3 is built from 15 residues. Germline CDR1 reads SGHTA; CDR2 reads FQGNSA. The CDR3 DNA reads TGTGCCAGCAGCTTAGTAGGGACTAGCAACAATGAGCAGTTCTTC. Protein product: CASSLVGTSNNEQFF.

The rearrangement joins TRBV25-1 to TRBJ1-1; no clear D gene. CDR1 and CDR2 from the germline V gene are MGHDK and SYGVNS. V lost 3 bases and J 11 bases, leaving 10 bases between the germline ends. CDR3 size: 11 residues. CDR3 sequence reads: CASSDSREAFF. DNA of the CDR3: TGTGCCAGCAGTGATTCTAGGGAGGCTTTCTTT.

With regard to this clonotype: Mismatch with germline at one junction end may stem from a read error. This chain uses TRBV29-1 with TRBJ1-1, with a possible D match to TRBD1 (5 bases). This CDR3 comprises 9 residues. Germline CDR1 is SQVTM and CDR2 is ANQGSEA. The CDR3 bases are TGCAGCGACGGACATAGCTTAGGTTTT. Protein: CSDGHSLGF.

This clonotype was seen more than once but under ten times. The DNA of the CDR3 is TGTGCCAGCAGTTACTCGATCGGCAATGAGCAGTTCTTC. As protein: CASSYSIGNEQFF. V usage is TRBV6-6 and J usage is TRBJ2-1, with D unresolved. CDR1 and CDR2 from the germline V gene are MNHNY and SVGAGI (reference sequence). V shed 0 bases and J shed 6 bases, with 6 bases lying between them. The CDR3 has 13 residues.

On this clonotype itself: One junction end disagrees with the germline gene, perhaps due to a read error. V gene TRBV24-1 combines with J gene TRBJ2-4, with a tentative D call TRBD2 (6 bases). The CDR3 consists of 14 residues. Germline assignment: CDR1 KGHDR and CDR2 SFDVKD. CDR3 DNA: TGTCCCACCCCTCGGAGGGTCCCCAAAAACATTCAGTACTTC. Protein: CPTPRRVPKNIQYF.

This clonotype was detected a few times. The chain joins TRBV28 to TRBJ2-5; 7 positions agree with TRBD2. Germline V lookup: CDR1 MDHEN, CDR2 SYDVKM. This CDR3 has 15 amino acids. V dropped 1 base and J dropped 7; count of bases not matched to a gene: 9. The CDR3 nucleotides read TGTGCCAGCAGTTTATACCCAACGGGGGGTGGGACCCAGTACTTC. Translating it yields CASSLYPTGGGTQYF.

This clonotype was detected ten times or more. The V and J genes are TRBV2 and TRBJ2-5; D is perhaps TRBD1 or TRBD2 (5 bases each). CDR1 is SNHLY and CDR2 is FYNNEI in the germline V gene. The CDR3 runs to 14 residues. The ends were cut back, 8 bases at V and 4 bases at J, with 17 bases in the middle. The CDR3 DNA is TGTGCCAGCCGGTCCCAGGGAAGCGGAGAGACCCAGTACTTC. Translation: CASRSQGSGETQYF.

In its sample, this clonotype was seen many times. This chain connects TRBV27 to TRBJ2-3; 8 bases are a match to TRBD2. CDR1 is MNHEY and CDR2 is SMNVEV in the germline V gene (reference sequence). This CDR3 has 16 residues. J was trimmed by 0 bases and V by 5 bases; bases with no gene match: 7. This CDR3 reads CASSRTSSGSTDTQYF. The CDR3 DNA reads as TGTGCCAGCAGTCGCACCTCTAGCGGGAGCACAGATACGCAGTATTTT.

Points on this clonotype: A read error may be the cause here, since a much bigger clone is one base away. V and J are TRBV7-9 and TRBJ2-2, with D tentatively TRBD2 (5 bases). Trimming pared 5 bases from V and 7 bases from J, leaving 11 bases between. The CDR3 loop spans 13 amino acids. From germline, CDR1 is SEHNR and CDR2 FQNEAQ (reference sequence). The CDR3 protein is CASSGTRDGELFF. The CDR3 DNA reads as TGTGCCAGCAGCGGAACTCGGGACGGGGAGCTGTTTTTT.

This clonotype was picked up many times. The genes are TRBV6-2 or TRBV6-3 and TRBJ2-7, with TRBD2 identical over 8 bases. Germline lookup yields CDR1 MNHEY and CDR2 SVGEGT. This CDR3 contains 17 residues. The V gene end was trimmed by 9 bases and the J gene end by 3 bases; junction bases not matched to a gene: 19. The CDR3 here is CASFPTGLGGNYYEQYF. As DNA, the CDR3 is TGTGCCAGTTTTCCCACGGGACTAGGTGGGAATTACTACGAGCAGTACTTC.

The rearrangement uses TRBV24-1 and TRBJ1-2, with D maybe TRBD1 (5 bases). CDR1 is KGHDR and CDR2 is SFDVKD in the germline V gene. V shed 3 bases and J shed 0 bases, with 13 bases lying between them. The length of the CDR3 is 16 residues. CDR3 sequence: CATSDQDRGTNYGYTF. CDR3 in DNA: TGTGCCACCAGTGATCAAGACCGGGGGACTAACTATGGCTACACCTTC.

There are many counts of this clonotype. V gene TRBV30 combines with J gene TRBJ1-6, with D unresolved. Germline CDR1 and CDR2: GTSNPN and SVGIG (reference sequence). Trimming shortened V by 0 bases and J by 2 bases, and 5 bases separated the two germline ends. This CDR3 has 14 amino acids. The CDR3 bases are TGTGCCTGGAGTGTTGGTCCCTATAATTCACCCCTCCACTTT. As protein: CAWSVGPYNSPLHF.

This clonotype was seen a few times. This rearrangement joins TRBV7-9 to TRBJ1-3; unclear D gene. CDR1 is SEHNR and CDR2 is FQNEAQ in the germline V gene (reference sequence). V lost 4 bases to trimming and J lost 0 bases, with 16 bases between them. The CDR3 loop spans 17 amino acids. The CDR3 sequence is CASSSGSWAVSGNTIYF. The CDR3 region has the DNA TGTGCCAGCAGCTCTGGCTCATGGGCAGTCTCTGGAAACACCATATATTTT.

This clonotype was seen repeatedly, ten times or more. The genes are TRBV14 and TRBJ2-7, with D tentatively TRBD2 (7 bases). The CDR3 contains 14 residues. Trimming pared 0 bases from V and 6 bases from J, leaving 12 bases between. CDR1 and CDR2 (germline): SGHDN, FVKESK. CDR3 in amino acids: CASSQEGGRSEQYF. In DNA form, the CDR3 reads TGTGCCAGCAGCCAAGAGGGGGGGCGCAGCGAGCAGTACTTC.

This clonotype has just a few counts. One base away lies a much larger clone, so this may be a sequencing read error. The chain employs TRBV5-5 and TRBJ2-7; unclear D gene. Germline V gene data show CDR1 as SGHKS and CDR2 as YYEKEE (reference sequence). The CDR3 spans 12 residues. Here the CDR3 DNA reads TGTGCCAGCGGCTTTAAGGTCTACGAGCAGTACTTC. It encodes CASGFKVYEQYF.

A note on this clonotype: This may arise from a read error, as a much more abundant clone is one base away. The V gene is TRBV20-1, the J gene TRBJ2-5; D call uncertain. Germline lookup yields CDR1 DFQATT and CDR2 SNEGSKA (reference sequence). There are 13 residues in the CDR3. This chain's CDR3 is CSARARVQETQHF. CDR3 nucleotides: TGCAGTGCTAGGGCAAGGGTCCAAGAGACCCAGCACTTC.

This clonotype was recorded a few times. V and J are TRBV7-2 and TRBJ1-1, with D uncertain. Germline CDR1 is SGHTA and CDR2 is FQGNSA. Deletions cut 3 bases from V and 1 base from J, with 9 bases between. The CDR3 length is 14 residues. DNA of the CDR3: TGTGCCAGCAGCTTCCCCAGGAGGAACACTGAAGCTTTCTTT. Translating gives CASSFPRRNTEAFF.

This clonotype was observed many times. The J gene is TRBJ2-1, the V gene TRBV20-1; 7 bases line up with TRBD2. V lost 8 bases to trimming and J lost 5 bases; unmatched junction nucleotides: 3. The V gene's germline CDR1 is DFQATT and CDR2 SNEGSKA (reference sequence). CDR3 length equals 11 residues. The CDR3 DNA follows: TGCAGTACCCGGGGGGACAATGAGCAGTTCTTC. Its protein is CSTRGDNEQFF.

The V and J genes are TRBV7-9 and TRBJ1-2; no firm D call. The CDR3 contains 14 residues. Germline values: CDR1 SEHNR, CDR2 FQNEAQ (reference sequence). V was trimmed by 1 base and J by 8 bases, leaving 14 bases between them. CDR3 nucleotides: TGTGCCAGCAGCTTAGAACAGACCTATGGCGGCTACACCTTC. Residues: CASSLEQTYGGYTF.